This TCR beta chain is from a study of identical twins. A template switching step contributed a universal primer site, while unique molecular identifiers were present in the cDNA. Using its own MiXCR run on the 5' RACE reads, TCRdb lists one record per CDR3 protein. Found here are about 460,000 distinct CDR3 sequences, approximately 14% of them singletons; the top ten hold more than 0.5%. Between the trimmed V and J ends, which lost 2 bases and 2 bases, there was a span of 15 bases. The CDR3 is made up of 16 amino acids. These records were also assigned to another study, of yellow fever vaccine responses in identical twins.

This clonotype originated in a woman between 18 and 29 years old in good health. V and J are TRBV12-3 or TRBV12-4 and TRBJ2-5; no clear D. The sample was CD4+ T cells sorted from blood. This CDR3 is CASSLLTVGVQETQYF. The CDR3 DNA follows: TGTGCCAGCAGTTTACTCACTGTTGGGGTTCAAGAGACCCAGTACTTC.